The 10 T cell receptor beta chains below come from one sample, sequenced in a study of cytomegalovirus exposure and HLA in healthy donors. PCR was performed using 60 Vbeta and 13 Jbeta primers. This table comes from immunoSEQ multiplex PCR, and its TCRdb copy is limited to in-frame clones, with some not included. The sample consists of fewer than 150,000 clones, around 73% of them appearing once. The sample consisted of PBMCs. The source of these receptors is a human donor in good health.

There are a few counts of this clone. The chain uses TRBV5-5 and TRBJ2-3; D remains ambiguous. CDR3 length: 11 residues. The V gene lost 4 bases and the J gene lost 4 bases, with 4 bases spanning the gap. Germline CDR1 reads SGHKS; CDR2 reads YYEKEE (reference sequence). CDR3 sequence reads: CASSRADTQYF. The CDR3 bases are TGTGCCAGCAGCCGCGCAGATACGCAGTATTTT.

The chain uses TRBV4-1 and TRBJ2-7; TRBD2 matches 11 bases. From germline, CDR1 is MGHRA and CDR2 YSYEKL. Trimming cost V 2 bases and J 5 bases; bases outside gene matches: 8. The CDR3 extends over 16 amino acids. The DNA for the CDR3 is TGCGCCAGCAGCCAATTATTAGCGGGAGGGTCCCACGAGCAGTACTTC. This encodes CASSQLLAGGSHEQYF.

V is TRBV27 and J is TRBJ1-3, with D perhaps matching TRBD1 (6 bases). This CDR3 is built from 17 residues. The V gene lost 7 bases and the J gene lost 0 bases, with 19 bases spanning the gap. Germline assignment: CDR1 MNHEY and CDR2 SMNVEV (reference sequence). This CDR3 reads CASKTAGGQSSGNTIYF. The DNA of the CDR3 is TGTGCCAGCAAAACCGCGGGCGGACAGAGCTCTGGAAACACCATATATTTT.

The J gene is TRBJ2-7, the V gene TRBV4-1; maybe TRBD2 (5 bases). Germline V gives CDR1 MGHRA, CDR2 YSYEKL. V was clipped by 4 bases and J by 2 bases, with 15 bases between them. The CDR3 covers 15 residues. CDR3 DNA: TGCGCCAGCAGCCCCCTAGCTTCCGCTCCCTACGAGCAGTACTTC. The encoded protein is CASSPLASAPYEQYF.

This clone appeared a few times. J is TRBJ2-7 and V is TRBV5-4, with 7 bases fitting TRBD2. V trimming: 4 bases; J trimming: 0 bases; junction bases outside the gene matches: 7. CDR3 length: 15 amino acids. CDR1 is SGHNT and CDR2 is YYREEE in the germline V gene (reference sequence). CDR3 DNA: TGTGCCAGCAGCGTCTCCGGGACTATCTCCTACGAGCAGTACTTC. It specifies CASSVSGTISYEQYF.

This chain joins TRBV6-5 and TRBJ2-3; 8 bases match TRBD1. Germline CDR1 reads MNHEY; CDR2 reads SVGAGI. The CDR3 is made up of 14 amino acids. J lost 2 bases, V lost 6 bases, and 4 bases had no gene match. CDR3 nucleotide sequence: TGTGCCAGCAGATCGGGACAGGTCACAGATACGCAGTATTTT. This gives the protein CASRSGQVTDTQYF.

The table lists this clone with a few counts. The chain links TRBV28 to TRBJ1-6, with D perhaps matching TRBD1 (6 bases). The CDR3 spans 14 residues. Trimming removed 6 bases at V and 6 bases at J, with 12 bases between. The germline V gene encodes CDR1 MDHEN and CDR2 SYDVKM. The DNA of the CDR3 is TGTGCCAGCAGACGCCGGGACACTAATTCACCCCTCCACTTT. Translating gives CASRRRDTNSPLHF.

V is TRBV5-3 and J is TRBJ2-7; TRBD1 agrees at 7 bases. TRBV5-3 qualifies as an ORF whose function is uncertain. J gave up 3 bases and V 4 bases, and 10 bases lay outside the gene matches. This CDR3 region has 15 residues. In DNA form, the CDR3 reads TGTGCCAGAAGCCTGAAAGACAGGGTAGTCTACGAGCAGTACTTC. This translates into CARSLKDRVVYEQYF.

This clone came up a few times. The CDR3 nucleotides are TGTGCCAGCAGCTTAAGCGGGGATACTGAAGCTTTCTTT. Protein product: CASSLSGDTEAFF. The J gene is TRBJ1-1, the V gene TRBV13; D unresolved. CDR1 and CDR2 (germline): PRHDT, FYEKMQ (reference sequence). Trimming cost V 2 bases and J 5 bases, with 9 bases left between them. The CDR3 consists of 13 residues. The variable domain in full, with the rest retrieved from reference TRBV13 and TRBJ1-1, is AAGVIQSPRHLIKEKRETATLKCYPIPRHDTVYWYQQGPGQDPQFLISFYEKMQSDKGSIPDRFSAQQFSDYHSELNMSSLELGDSALYFCASSLSGDTEAFFGQGTRLTVV.

The chain couples TRBV6-5 to TRBJ2-5; D unclear. Germline-derived CDR1 and CDR2 are MNHEY and SVGAGI. CDR3 size: 16 residues. V shed 0 bases and J shed 2 bases, with 13 bases lying between them. CDR3 nucleotides: TGTGCCAGCAGTTACTCGATCCTTAGCCCTCAAGAGACCCAGTACTTC. Amino acid sequence: CASSYSILSPQETQYF.